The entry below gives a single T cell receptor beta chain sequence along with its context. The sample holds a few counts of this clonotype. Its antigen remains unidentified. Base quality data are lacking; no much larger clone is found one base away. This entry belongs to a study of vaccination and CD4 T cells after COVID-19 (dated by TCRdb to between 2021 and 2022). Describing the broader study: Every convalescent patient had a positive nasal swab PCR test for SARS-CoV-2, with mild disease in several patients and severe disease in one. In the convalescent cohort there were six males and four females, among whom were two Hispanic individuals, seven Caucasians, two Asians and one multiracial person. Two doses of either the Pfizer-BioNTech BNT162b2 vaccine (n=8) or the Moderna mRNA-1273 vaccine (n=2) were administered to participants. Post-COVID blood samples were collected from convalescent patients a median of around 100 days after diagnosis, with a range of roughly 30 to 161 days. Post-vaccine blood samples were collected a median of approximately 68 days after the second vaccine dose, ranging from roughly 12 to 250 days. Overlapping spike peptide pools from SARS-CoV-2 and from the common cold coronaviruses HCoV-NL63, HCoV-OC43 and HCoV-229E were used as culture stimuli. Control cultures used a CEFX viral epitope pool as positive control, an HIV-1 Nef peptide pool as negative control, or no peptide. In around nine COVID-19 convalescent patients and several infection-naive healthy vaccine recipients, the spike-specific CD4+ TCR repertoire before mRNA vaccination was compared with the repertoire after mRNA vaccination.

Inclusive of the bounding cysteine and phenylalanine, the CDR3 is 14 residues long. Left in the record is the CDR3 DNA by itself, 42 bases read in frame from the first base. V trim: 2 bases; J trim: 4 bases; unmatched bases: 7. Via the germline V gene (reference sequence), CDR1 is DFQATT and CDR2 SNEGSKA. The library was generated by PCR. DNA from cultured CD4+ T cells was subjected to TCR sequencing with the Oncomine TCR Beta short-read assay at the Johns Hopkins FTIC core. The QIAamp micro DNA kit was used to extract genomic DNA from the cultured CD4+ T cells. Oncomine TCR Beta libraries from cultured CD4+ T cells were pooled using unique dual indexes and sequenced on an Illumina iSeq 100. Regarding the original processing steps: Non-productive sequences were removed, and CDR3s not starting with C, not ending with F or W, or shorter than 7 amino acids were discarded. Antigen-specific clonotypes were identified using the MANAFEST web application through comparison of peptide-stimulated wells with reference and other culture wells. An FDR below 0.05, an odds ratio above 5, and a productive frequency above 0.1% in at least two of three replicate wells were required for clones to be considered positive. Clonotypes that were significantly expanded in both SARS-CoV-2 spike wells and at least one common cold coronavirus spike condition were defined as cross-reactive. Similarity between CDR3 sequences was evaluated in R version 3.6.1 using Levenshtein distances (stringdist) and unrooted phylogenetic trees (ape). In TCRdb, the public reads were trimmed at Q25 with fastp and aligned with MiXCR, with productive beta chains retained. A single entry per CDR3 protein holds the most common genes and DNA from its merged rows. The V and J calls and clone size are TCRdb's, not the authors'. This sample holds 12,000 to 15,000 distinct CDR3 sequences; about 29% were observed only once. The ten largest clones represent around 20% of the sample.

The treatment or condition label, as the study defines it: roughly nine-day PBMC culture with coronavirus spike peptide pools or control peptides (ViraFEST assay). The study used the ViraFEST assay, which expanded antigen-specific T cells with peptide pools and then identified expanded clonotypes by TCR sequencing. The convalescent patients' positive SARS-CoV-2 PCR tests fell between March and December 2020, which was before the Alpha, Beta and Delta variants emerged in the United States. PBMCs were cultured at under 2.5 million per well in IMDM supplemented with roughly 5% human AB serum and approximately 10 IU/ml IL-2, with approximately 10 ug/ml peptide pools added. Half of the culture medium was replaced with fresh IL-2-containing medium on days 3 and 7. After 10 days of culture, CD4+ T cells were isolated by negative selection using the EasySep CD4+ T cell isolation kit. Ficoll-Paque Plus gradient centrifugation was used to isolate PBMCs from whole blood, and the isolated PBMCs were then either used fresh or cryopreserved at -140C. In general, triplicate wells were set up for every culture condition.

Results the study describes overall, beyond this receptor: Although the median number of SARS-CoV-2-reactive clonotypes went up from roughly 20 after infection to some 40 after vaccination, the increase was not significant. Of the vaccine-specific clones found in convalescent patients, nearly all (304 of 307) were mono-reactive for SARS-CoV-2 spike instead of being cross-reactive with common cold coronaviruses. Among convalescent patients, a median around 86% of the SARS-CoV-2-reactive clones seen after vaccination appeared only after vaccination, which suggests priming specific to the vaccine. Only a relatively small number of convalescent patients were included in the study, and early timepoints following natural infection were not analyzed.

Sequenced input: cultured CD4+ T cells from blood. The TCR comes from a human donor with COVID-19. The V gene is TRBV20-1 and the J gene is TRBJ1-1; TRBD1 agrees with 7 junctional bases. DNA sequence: TGCAGTGCTAGATCAACGACAGGGAGCACTGAAGCTTTCTTT. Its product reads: CSARSTTGSTEAFF.